This is a list of T cell receptor beta chains from one sample in a study of cytomegalovirus exposure and HLA in healthy donors. Using immunoSEQ multiplex PCR, the repertoire was profiled, and TCRdb retains in-frame clones only, with some absent. The sample includes 150,000 to 200,000 clones, around four fifths of them seen just once. The specimen was PBMCs. These receptors all stem from a man aged 18 to 29 in good health and CMV-seropositive. Each CDR3 is given with its conserved first and last residue. The D gene is left open where the match is weak.

V	J	D	CDR3
TRBV21-1	TRBJ2-5	NA	CASSPRQGQQETQYF
TRBV27	TRBJ2-7	NA	CASSLRTPTNYEQYF
TRBV5-4	TRBJ2-2	TRBD1	CAVKGPGQDTGELFF
TRBV27	TRBJ1-1	TRBD1	CASSLLGTVNTEAFF
TRBV6-1	TRBJ2-1	TRBD1	CASSEWTGSLGYNEQFF
TRBV19	TRBJ2-5	TRBD2	CASRRLAGGEETQYF
TRBV28	TRBJ2-3	TRBD2	CASSPRLAGTTDTQYF
TRBV19	TRBJ2-7	TRBD1	CASSIVPGGEQYF
TRBV9	TRBJ2-3	TRBD2	CASSRGGTDTQYF
TRBV19	TRBJ2-7	NA	CATSRGLEQYF
TRBV27	TRBJ2-7	NA	CASSLPRSSEQYF